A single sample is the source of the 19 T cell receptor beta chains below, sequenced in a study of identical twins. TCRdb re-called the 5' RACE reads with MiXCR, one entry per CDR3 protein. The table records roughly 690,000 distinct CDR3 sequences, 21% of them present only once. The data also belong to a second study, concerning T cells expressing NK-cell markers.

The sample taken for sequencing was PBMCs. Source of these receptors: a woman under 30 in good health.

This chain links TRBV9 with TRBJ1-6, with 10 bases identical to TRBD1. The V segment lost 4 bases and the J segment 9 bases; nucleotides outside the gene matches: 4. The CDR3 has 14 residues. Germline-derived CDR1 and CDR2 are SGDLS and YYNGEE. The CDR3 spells CASSSGQGPSPLHF. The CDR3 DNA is TGTGCCAGCAGCTCGGGACAGGGGCCTTCACCCCTCCACTTT.

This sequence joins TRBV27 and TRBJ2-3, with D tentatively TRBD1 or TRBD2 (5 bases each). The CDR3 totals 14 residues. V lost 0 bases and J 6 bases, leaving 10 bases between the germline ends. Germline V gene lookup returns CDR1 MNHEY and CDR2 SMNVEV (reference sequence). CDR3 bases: TGTGCCAGCAGTTTATCGCCCTGGGGGGATACGCAGTATTTT. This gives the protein CASSLSPWGDTQYF.

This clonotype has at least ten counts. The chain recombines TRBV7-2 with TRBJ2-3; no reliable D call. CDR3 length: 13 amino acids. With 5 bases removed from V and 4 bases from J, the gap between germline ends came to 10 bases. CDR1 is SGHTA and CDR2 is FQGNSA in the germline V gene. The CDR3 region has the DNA TGTGCCAGCAGCCGTTCTAGGGCAGATACGCAGTATTTT. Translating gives CASSRSRADTQYF. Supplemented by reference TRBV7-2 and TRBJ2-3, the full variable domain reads GAGVSQSPSNKVTEKGKDVELRCDPISGHTALYWYRQSLGQGLEFLIYFQGNSAPDKSGLPSDRFSAERTGGSVSTLTIQRTQQEDSAVYLCASSRSRADTQYFGPGTRLTVL.

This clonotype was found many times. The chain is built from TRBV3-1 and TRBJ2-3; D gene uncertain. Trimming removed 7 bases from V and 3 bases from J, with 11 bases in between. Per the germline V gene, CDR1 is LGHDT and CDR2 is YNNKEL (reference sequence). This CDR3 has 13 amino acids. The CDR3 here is CASIPSKTDTQYF. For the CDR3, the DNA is TGTGCCAGCATACCCTCAAAAACAGATACGCAGTATTTT.

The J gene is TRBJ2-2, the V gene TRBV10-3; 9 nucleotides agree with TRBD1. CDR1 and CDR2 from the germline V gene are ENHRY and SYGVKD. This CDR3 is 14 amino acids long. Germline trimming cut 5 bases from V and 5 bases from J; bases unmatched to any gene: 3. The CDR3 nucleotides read TGTGCCATCAGTCGGGACAGGGATACCGGGGAGCTGTTTTTT. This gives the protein CAISRDRDTGELFF.

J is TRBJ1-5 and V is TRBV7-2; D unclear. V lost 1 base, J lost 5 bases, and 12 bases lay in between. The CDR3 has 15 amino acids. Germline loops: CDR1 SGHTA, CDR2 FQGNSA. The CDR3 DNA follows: TGTGCCAGCAGCTTAGTATGGGGTGGGGATCAGCCCCAGCATTTT. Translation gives CASSLVWGGDQPQHF. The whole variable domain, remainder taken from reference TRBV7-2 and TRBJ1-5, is GAGVSQSPSNKVTEKGKDVELRCDPISGHTALYWYRQSLGQGLEFLIYFQGNSAPDKSGLPSDRFSAERTGGSVSTLTIQRTQQEDSAVYLCASSLVWGGDQPQHFGDGTRLSIL.

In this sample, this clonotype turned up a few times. CDR3 coding DNA: TGTGCCACCAGCATCGAAAAGGAGAAAGCCTACGAGCAGTACTTC. It specifies CATSIEKEKAYEQYF. The chain combines TRBV15 with TRBJ2-7; D gene uncertain. Germline V gene sequence: CDR1 LNHNV, CDR2 YYDKDF (reference sequence). V was clipped by 4 bases and J by 2 bases, with 15 bases between them. The CDR3 has 15 residues.

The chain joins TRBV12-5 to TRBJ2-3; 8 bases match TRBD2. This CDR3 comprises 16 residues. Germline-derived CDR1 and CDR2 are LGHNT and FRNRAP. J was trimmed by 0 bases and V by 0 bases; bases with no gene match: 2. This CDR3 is CASGLVLAASTDTQYF. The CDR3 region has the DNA TGTGCTAGTGGTTTGGTACTAGCGGCCAGCACAGATACGCAGTATTTT.

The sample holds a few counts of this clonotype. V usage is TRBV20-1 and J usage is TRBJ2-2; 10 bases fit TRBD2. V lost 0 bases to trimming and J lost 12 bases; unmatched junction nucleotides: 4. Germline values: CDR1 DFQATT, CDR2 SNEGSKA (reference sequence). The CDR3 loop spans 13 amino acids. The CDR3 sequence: CSARELAGSKLFF. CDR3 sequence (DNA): TGCAGTGCTAGAGAACTAGCGGGGAGTAAGCTGTTTTTT.

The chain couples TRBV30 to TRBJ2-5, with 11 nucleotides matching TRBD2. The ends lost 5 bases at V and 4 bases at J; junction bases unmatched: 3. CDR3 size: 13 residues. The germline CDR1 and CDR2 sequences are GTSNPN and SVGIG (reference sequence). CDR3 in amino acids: CAWGGLAGETQYF. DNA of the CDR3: TGTGCCTGGGGCGGACTAGCGGGAGAGACCCAGTACTTC. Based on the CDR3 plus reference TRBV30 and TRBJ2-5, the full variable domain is SQTIHQWPATLVQPVGSPLSLECTVEGTSNPNLYWYRQAAGRGLQLLFYSVGIGQISSEVPQNLSASRPQDRQFILSSKKLLLSDSGFYLCAWGGLAGETQYFGPGTRLLVL.

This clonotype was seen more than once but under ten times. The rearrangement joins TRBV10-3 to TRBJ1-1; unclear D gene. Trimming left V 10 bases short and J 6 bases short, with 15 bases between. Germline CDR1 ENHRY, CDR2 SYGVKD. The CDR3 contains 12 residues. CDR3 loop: CATGDKGPEAFF. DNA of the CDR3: TGTGCCACCGGCGACAAAGGCCCTGAAGCTTTCTTT.

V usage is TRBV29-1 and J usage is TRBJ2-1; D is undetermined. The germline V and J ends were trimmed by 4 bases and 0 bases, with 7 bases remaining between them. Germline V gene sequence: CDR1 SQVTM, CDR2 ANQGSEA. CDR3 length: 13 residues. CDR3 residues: CSVAEDSYNEQFF. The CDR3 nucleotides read TGCAGCGTTGCTGAAGACTCCTACAATGAGCAGTTCTTC.

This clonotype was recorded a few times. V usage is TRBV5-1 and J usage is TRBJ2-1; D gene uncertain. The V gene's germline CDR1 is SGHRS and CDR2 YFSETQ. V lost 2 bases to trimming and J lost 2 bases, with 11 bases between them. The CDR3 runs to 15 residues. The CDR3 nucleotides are TGCGCCAGCAGCTTAATGGACCGACCCTACAATGAGCAGTTCTTC. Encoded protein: CASSLMDRPYNEQFF.

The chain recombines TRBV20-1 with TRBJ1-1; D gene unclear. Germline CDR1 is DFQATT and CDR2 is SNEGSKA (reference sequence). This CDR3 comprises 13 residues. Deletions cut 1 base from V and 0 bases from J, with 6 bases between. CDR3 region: CSARAPVNTEAFF. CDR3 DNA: TGCAGTGCTAGAGCACCTGTGAACACTGAAGCTTTCTTT.

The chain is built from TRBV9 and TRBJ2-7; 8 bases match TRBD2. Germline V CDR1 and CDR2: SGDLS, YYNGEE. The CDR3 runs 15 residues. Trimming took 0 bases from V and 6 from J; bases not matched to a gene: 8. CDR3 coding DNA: TGTGCCAGCAGCGTAGAAGTAGCGGGGATTTCCGAGCAGTACTTC. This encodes CASSVEVAGISEQYF. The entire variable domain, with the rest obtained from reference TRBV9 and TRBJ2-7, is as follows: DSGVTQTPKHLITATGQRVTLRCSPRSGDLSVYWYQQSLDQGLQFLIQYYNGEERAKGNILERFSAQQFPDLHSELNLSSLELGDSALYFCASSVEVAGISEQYFGPGTRLTVT.

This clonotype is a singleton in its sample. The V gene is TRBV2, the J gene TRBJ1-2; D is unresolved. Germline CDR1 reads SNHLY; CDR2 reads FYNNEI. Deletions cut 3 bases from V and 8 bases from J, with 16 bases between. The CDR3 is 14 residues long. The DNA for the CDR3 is TGTGCCAGCAGTGAGGTTACGGCGGGCTGGGGCTACACCTTC. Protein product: CASSEVTAGWGYTF.

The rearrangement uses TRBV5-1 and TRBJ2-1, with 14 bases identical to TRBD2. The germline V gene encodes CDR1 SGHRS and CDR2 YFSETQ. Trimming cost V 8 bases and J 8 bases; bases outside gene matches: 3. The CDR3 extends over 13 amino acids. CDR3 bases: TGCGCCAGGGGGACTAGCGGGAGCGATGAGCAGTTCTTC. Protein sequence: CARGTSGSDEQFF.

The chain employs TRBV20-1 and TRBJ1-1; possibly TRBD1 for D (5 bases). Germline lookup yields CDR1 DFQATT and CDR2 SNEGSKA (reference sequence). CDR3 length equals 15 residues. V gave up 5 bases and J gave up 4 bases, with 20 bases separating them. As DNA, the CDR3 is TGCAGTGCTTCAAGAATTGGAGGTGGGACCACTGAAGCTTTCTTT. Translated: CSASRIGGGTTEAFF.

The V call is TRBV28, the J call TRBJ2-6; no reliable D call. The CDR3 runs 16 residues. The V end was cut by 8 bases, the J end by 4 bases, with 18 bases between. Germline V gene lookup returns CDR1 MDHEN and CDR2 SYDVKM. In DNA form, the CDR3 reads TGTGCCAGCTCTTCGGGCATTTCCGCAGGGGCCAACGTCCTGACTTTC. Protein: CASSSGISAGANVLTF.